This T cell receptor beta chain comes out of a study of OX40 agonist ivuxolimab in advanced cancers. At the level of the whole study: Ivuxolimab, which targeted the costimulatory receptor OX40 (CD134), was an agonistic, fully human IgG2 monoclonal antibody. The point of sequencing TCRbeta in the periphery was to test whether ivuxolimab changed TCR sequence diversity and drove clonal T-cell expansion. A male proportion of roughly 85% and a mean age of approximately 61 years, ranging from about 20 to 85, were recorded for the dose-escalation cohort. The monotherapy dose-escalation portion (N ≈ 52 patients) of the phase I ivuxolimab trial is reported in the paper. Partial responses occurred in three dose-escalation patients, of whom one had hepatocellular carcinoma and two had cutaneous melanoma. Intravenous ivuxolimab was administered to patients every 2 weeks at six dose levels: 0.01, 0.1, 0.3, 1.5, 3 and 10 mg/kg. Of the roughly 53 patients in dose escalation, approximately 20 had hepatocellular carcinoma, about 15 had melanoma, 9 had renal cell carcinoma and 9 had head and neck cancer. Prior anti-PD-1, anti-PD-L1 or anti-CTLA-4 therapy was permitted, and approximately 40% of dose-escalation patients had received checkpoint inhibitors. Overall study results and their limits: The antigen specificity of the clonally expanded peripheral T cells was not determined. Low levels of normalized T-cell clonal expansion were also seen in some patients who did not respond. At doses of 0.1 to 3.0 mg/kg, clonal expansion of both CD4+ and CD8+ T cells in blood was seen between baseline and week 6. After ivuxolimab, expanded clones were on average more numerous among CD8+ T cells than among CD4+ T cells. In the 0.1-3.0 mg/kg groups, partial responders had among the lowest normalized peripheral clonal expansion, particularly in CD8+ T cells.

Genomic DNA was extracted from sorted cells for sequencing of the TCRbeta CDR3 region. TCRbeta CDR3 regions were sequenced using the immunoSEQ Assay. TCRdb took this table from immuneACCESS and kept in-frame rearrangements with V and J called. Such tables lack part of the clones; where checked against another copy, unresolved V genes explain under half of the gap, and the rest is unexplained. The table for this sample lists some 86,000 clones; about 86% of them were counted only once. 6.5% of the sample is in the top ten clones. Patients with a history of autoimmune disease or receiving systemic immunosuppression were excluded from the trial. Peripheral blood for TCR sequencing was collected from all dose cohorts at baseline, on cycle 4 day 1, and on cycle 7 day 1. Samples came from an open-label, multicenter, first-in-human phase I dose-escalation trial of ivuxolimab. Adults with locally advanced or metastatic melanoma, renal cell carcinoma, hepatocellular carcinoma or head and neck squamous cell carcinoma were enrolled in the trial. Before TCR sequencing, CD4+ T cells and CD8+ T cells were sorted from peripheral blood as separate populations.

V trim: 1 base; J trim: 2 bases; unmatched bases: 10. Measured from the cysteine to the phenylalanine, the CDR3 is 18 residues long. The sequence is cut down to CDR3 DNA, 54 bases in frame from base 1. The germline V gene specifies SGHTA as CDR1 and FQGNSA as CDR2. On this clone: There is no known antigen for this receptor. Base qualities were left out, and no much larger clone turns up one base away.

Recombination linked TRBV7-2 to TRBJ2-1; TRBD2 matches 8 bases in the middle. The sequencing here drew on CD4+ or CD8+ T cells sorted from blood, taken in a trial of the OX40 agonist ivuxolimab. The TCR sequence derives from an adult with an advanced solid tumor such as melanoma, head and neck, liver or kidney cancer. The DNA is TGTGCCAGCAGCTTAGGGGCGGGAGGCCGGCTACCCTACAATGAGCAGTTCTTC. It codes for CASSLGAGGRLPYNEQFF.